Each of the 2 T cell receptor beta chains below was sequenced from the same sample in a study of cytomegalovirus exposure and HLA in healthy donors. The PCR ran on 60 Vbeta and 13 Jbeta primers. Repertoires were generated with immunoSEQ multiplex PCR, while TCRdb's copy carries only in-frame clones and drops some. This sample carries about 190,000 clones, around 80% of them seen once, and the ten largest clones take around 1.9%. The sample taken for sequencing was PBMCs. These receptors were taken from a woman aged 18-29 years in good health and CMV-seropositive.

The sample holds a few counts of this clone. The CDR3, as DNA: TGTGCCAGCAGTGAATTCGCGGGGCCGTATGGCTACACCTTC. Its translation: CASSEFAGPYGYTF. The rearrangement uses TRBV6-1 and TRBJ1-2; tentatively, D is TRBD1 (5 bases). The CDR3 has 14 amino acids. The germline V gene has CDR1 MNHNS and CDR2 SASEGT. V was shortened by 2 bases and J by 5 bases, with 12 bases between the two germline ends.

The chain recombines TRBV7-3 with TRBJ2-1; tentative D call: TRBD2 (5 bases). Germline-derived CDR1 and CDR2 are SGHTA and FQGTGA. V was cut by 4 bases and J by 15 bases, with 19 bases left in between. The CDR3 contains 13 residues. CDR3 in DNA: TGTGCCAGCAGCTCCAACGCGGGCCGGCCGCGGTTCTTC. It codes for CASSSNAGRPRFF. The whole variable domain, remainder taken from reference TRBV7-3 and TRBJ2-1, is GAGVSQTPSNKVTEKGKYVELRCDPISGHTALYWYRQSLGQGPEFLIYFQGTGAADDSGLPNDRFFAVRPEGSVSTLKIQRTERGDSAVYLCASSSNAGRPRFFGPGTRLTVL.